The 28 T cell receptor beta chains below were found in one sample sequenced in a study of blood T cell repertoires in COVID-19. Data came from immunoSEQ multiplex PCR; TCRdb stores just in-frame clones and leaves some out. Seen here are more than 200,000 clones, roughly 84% observed once, and the top ten hold roughly 27%. Sequencing used peripheral blood. The receptor source for this set is a man aged 40-49 years with acute or convalescent COVID-19.

The chain uses TRBV7-2 and TRBJ1-2; D remains ambiguous. The CDR3 extends over 15 amino acids. Looked up from germline, CDR1 is SGHTA and CDR2 is FQGNSA. V was shortened by 1 base and J by 5 bases, with 14 bases between the two germline ends. As DNA, the CDR3 is TGTGCCAGCAGCTTAGATCTTAGGACGGGGTATGGCTACACCTTC. Translation: CASSLDLRTGYGYTF.

The chain couples TRBV5-1 to TRBJ2-7; 7 nucleotides agree with TRBD1. CDR1 is SGHRS, CDR2 YFSETQ, per germline. V was clipped by 2 bases and J by 0 bases; unmatched bases: 5. The CDR3 has 15 residues. The CDR3 nucleotides read TGCGCCAGCAGCTTAGAGGGACAGAGCTCCTACGAGCAGTACTTC. As protein: CASSLEGQSSYEQYF.

V is TRBV5-1 and J is TRBJ2-7, with 9 bases identical to TRBD2. CDR1 is SGHRS, CDR2 YFSETQ, per germline. This CDR3 region has 15 residues. The V segment lost 6 bases and the J segment 5 bases; nucleotides outside the gene matches: 12. CDR3 in DNA: TGCGCCAGCATGGTTAGCGGGAGTAACGGCCACGAGCAGTACTTC. Its protein is CASMVSGSNGHEQYF.

The chain couples TRBV3-1 (or the pseudogene TRBV3-2) to TRBJ1-2; tentative D call: TRBD1 (5 bases). Trimming removed 0 bases from V and 4 bases from J, with 12 bases in between. Germline CDR1 LGHDT, CDR2 YNNKEL (reference sequence). The CDR3 runs 15 residues. CDR3: CASSQDFVGGYGYTF. As DNA, the CDR3 is TGTGCCAGCAGCCAAGACTTTGTCGGGGGCTATGGCTACACCTTC.

The chain joins TRBV10-2 to TRBJ1-4; maybe TRBD1 (5 bases). V lost 6 bases and J 8 bases, leaving 25 bases between the germline ends. Germline V gene lookup returns CDR1 WSHSY and CDR2 SAAADI. This CDR3 has 17 residues. CDR3 loop: CASRAGEPWDGYEKLFF. CDR3 DNA: TGCGCCAGCAGAGCGGGGGAGCCATGGGATGGATACGAAAAACTGTTTTTT.

This chain joins TRBV10-2 and TRBJ1-3; 8 bases are a match to TRBD1. The CDR3 is made up of 13 amino acids. V lost 10 bases and J lost 7; bases outside the gene matches: 9. From germline, CDR1 is WSHSY and CDR2 SAAADI. As DNA, the CDR3 is TGCGCCACCTCGCGGACAGGGAGGAACACCATATATTTT. This encodes CATSRTGRNTIYF.

A few counts support this clone. The chain links TRBV4-3 to TRBJ1-5, with D maybe TRBD1 (6 bases). Trimming pared 1 base from V and 0 bases from J, leaving 7 bases between. The CDR3 loop spans 15 amino acids. Germline lookup yields CDR1 LGHNA and CDR2 YSLEER. DNA of the CDR3: TGCGCCAGCAGCCAAGGGACAGTTAGCAATCAGCCCCAGCATTTT. Protein product: CASSQGTVSNQPQHF.

The chain has TRBV5-1 and TRBJ2-7, with D possibly matching TRBD2 (5 bases). Deletions cut 1 base from V and 4 bases from J, with 9 bases between. Per the germline V gene, CDR1 is SGHRS and CDR2 is YFSETQ. The CDR3 spans 13 residues. The CDR3 nucleotides read TGCGCCAGCAGCTTGTCTTTAGCGTACGAGCAGTACTTC. Its translation: CASSLSLAYEQYF.

This chain joins TRBV11-1 and TRBJ2-2; 10 bases match TRBD1. CDR3 length: 16 amino acids. V was pared by 4 bases and J by 5 bases, with 7 bases of the junction left unmatched. CDR1 and CDR2 from the germline V gene are SGHAT and FQDESV (reference sequence). The CDR3 sequence: CASSSGQGEGTGELFF. CDR3 DNA sequence: TGTGCCAGCAGCTCAGGACAGGGGGAGGGGACCGGGGAGCTGTTTTTT.

J is TRBJ2-1 and V is TRBV5-1; weak D call: TRBD2 (6 bases). Germline lookup yields CDR1 SGHRS and CDR2 YFSETQ. V was shortened by 4 bases and J by 5 bases, with 13 bases between the two germline ends. The CDR3 is made up of 14 amino acids. For the CDR3, the DNA is TGCGCCAGCAGCGGCGGGAAGATCCACAATGAGCAGTTCTTC. Translating it yields CASSGGKIHNEQFF.

The chain couples TRBV27 to TRBJ1-1; perhaps TRBD1 as D (5 bases). This CDR3 is 13 amino acids long. Germline CDR1 and CDR2: MNHEY and SMNVEV (reference sequence). V was pared by 5 bases and J by 6 bases, with 13 bases between. Here the CDR3 reads CASSMTVPPEAFF. CDR3 nucleotide sequence: TGTGCCAGCAGTATGACAGTTCCCCCTGAAGCTTTCTTT.

In its sample, this clone was seen once. The V gene is TRBV29-1, the J gene TRBJ2-7; D is possibly TRBD2 (5 bases). The CDR3 loop spans 12 amino acids. Germline-derived CDR1 and CDR2 are SQVTM and ANQGSEA. V was trimmed by 4 bases and J by 2 bases, leaving 9 bases between them. CDR3 DNA: TGCAGCGTTGTCACCGGGGCCTACGAGCAGTACTTC. It codes for CSVVTGAYEQYF.

This chain connects TRBV20-1 to TRBJ1-1; D is ambiguous. Germline loops: CDR1 DFQATT, CDR2 SNEGSKA (reference sequence). The CDR3 length is 11 residues. V was pared by 6 bases and J by 4 bases, with 9 bases between. The CDR3 DNA sequence: TGCAGTGCCGTAGAAGTCACTGAAGCTTTCTTT. This sequence encodes CSAVEVTEAFF.

V is TRBV15 and J is TRBJ1-5; 7 nucleotides align to TRBD1. Germline V gives CDR1 LNHNV, CDR2 YYDKDF (reference sequence). The junction had 4 bases not matched to a gene; V was cut back by 1 base and J by 4 bases. The CDR3 runs 15 residues. The DNA for the CDR3 is TGTGCCACCAGCAGAGGACCGACAGGGAATCAGCCCCAGCATTTT. Amino acid sequence: CATSRGPTGNQPQHF.

The rearrangement links TRBV6-4 to TRBJ1-2; D is undetermined. From germline, CDR1 is MRHNA and CDR2 SNTAGT. The CDR3 runs 16 residues. Trimming removed 0 bases from V and 4 bases from J, with 15 bases in between. CDR3 sequence: CASSDSGSPFGYGYTF. CDR3 sequence (DNA): TGTGCCAGCAGTGACTCGGGCAGTCCCTTTGGCTATGGCTACACCTTC.

This sequence joins TRBV30 and TRBJ1-1; D unclear. Trimming pared 4 bases from V and 4 bases from J, leaving 16 bases between. The CDR3 is 14 residues long. CDR1 is GTSNPN and CDR2 is SVGIG in the germline V gene (reference sequence). CDR3 nucleotide sequence: TGTGCCTGGAATAGAGGGAACGAGGGCACTGAAGCTTTCTTT. It translates to CAWNRGNEGTEAFF.

The chain is built from TRBV9 and TRBJ2-7, with 10 bases that match TRBD2. Trimming took 3 bases from V and 6 from J; bases not matched to a gene: 9. Germline values: CDR1 SGDLS, CDR2 YYNGEE. The CDR3 consists of 15 residues. DNA of the CDR3: TGTGCCAGCAGCGAGACTAGCGGGTATCTGGGCGAGCAGTACTTC. This sequence encodes CASSETSGYLGEQYF. The full variable domain, its missing parts supplied by reference TRBV9 and TRBJ2-7, is DSGVTQTPKHLITATGQRVTLRCSPRSGDLSVYWYQQSLDQGLQFLIQYYNGEERAKGNILERFSAQQFPDLHSELNLSSLELGDSALYFCASSETSGYLGEQYFGPGTRLTVT.

This clone was picked up a small number of times. The CDR3 is CASSFGREQPQHF. CDR3 bases: TGTGCCAGCAGCTTCGGACGGGAACAGCCCCAGCATTTT. This chain uses TRBV11-2 with TRBJ1-5; D unclear. The CDR3 has 13 amino acids. The ends were cut back, 3 bases at V and 7 bases at J, with 10 bases in the middle. The germline CDR1 and CDR2 sequences are SGHAT and FQNNGV.

The chain links TRBV29-1 to TRBJ1-1; D not certain. CDR1 is SQVTM and CDR2 is ANQGSEA in the germline V gene. This CDR3 region has 13 residues. The V and J ends lost 6 bases and 1 base respectively, with 12 bases between them. The CDR3 sequence is CSVQGLPNTEAFF. The CDR3 bases are TGCAGCGTGCAAGGACTGCCGAACACTGAAGCTTTCTTT.

The J gene is TRBJ1-6, the V gene TRBV5-1; maybe TRBD1 (5 bases). The CDR3 is 16 residues long. V lost 4 bases and J lost 6, with 17 bases in between. Germline lookup yields CDR1 SGHRS and CDR2 YFSETQ. The CDR3 sequence is CASSPTAEARNSPLHF. Here the CDR3 DNA reads TGCGCCAGCAGCCCGACAGCTGAGGCTCGTAATTCACCCCTCCACTTT.

V and J are TRBV5-1 and TRBJ1-3, with D perhaps TRBD1 (5 bases). Trimming removed 0 bases at V and 0 bases at J, with 13 bases between. CDR1 is SGHRS and CDR2 is YFSETQ in the germline V gene. This CDR3 is 17 amino acids long. CDR3 sequence (DNA): TGCGCCAGCAGCTTGGGCCGAAGAACAGGCTCTGGAAACACCATATATTTT. Residues: CASSLGRRTGSGNTIYF. Based on the CDR3 plus reference TRBV5-1 and TRBJ1-3, the full variable domain is KAGVTQTPRYLIKTRGQQVTLSCSPISGHRSVSWYQQTPGQGLQFLFEYFSETQRNKGNFPGRFSGRQFSNSRSEMNVSTLELGDSALYLCASSLGRRTGSGNTIYFGEGSWLTVV.

The gene calls are TRBV2 and TRBJ2-5; weak D call: TRBD2 (6 bases). V was trimmed by 5 bases and J by 0 bases, leaving 10 bases between them. Germline CDR1 is SNHLY and CDR2 is FYNNEI. The CDR3 is 14 residues long. The CDR3 region is CASSKDYNQETQYF. CDR3 bases: TGTGCCAGCAGTAAGGACTATAACCAAGAGACCCAGTACTTC. Filled out from reference TRBV2 and TRBJ2-5, the complete variable domain reads EPEVTQTPSHQVTQMGQEVILRCVPISNHLYFYWYRQILGQKVEFLVSFYNNEISEKSEIFDDQFSVERPDGSNFTLKIRSTKLEDSAMYFCASSKDYNQETQYFGPGTRLLVL.

The chain carries TRBV5-6 and TRBJ2-7, with D possibly matching TRBD1 (5 bases). The V gene lost 3 bases and the J gene lost 2 bases, with 12 bases spanning the gap. The length of the CDR3 is 14 residues. Per germline, CDR1 SGHDT and CDR2 YYEEEE. The CDR3 loop is CASSSQKGAYEQYF. The DNA of the CDR3 is TGTGCCAGCAGCTCCCAAAAAGGGGCCTACGAGCAGTACTTC.

Concerning this clone itself: Compared with germline, one end of the junction differs, possibly owing to a read error. The CDR3 region has the DNA TGTGCCAGCAGCCTACAGGGGGCTAAGGAAAAACTGTTTTTT. It encodes CASSLQGAKEKLFF. V and J are TRBV5-8 and TRBJ1-4, with TRBD1 matching over 9 bases. The CDR3 loop spans 14 amino acids. The germline V gene has CDR1 SGHTS and CDR2 YDEGEE.

J is TRBJ1-3 and V is TRBV10-2, with D tentatively TRBD1 (6 bases). The V gene's germline CDR1 is WSHSY and CDR2 SAAADI. V was shortened by 3 bases and J by 2 bases, with 8 bases between the two germline ends. The CDR3 contains 14 residues. CDR3 residues: CASSEQGPGNTIYF. The CDR3 nucleotides are TGCGCCAGCAGTGAACAGGGTCCTGGAAACACCATATATTTT.

The rearrangement links TRBV11-2 to TRBJ2-1; TRBD2 might be the D (6 bases). V was trimmed by 1 base and J by 9 bases, leaving 16 bases between them. The length of the CDR3 is 15 residues. Germline V lookup: CDR1 SGHAT, CDR2 FQNNGV. The CDR3 reads CASSLVGGVGSEQFF. The CDR3 coding sequence is TGTGCCAGCAGCTTAGTGGGGGGAGTAGGGAGTGAGCAGTTCTTC.

This clone was seen more than once but under ten times. The J gene is TRBJ2-3, the V gene TRBV19, with TRBD2 identical over 7 bases. The germline V gene has CDR1 LNHDA and CDR2 SQIVND (reference sequence). Trimming cost V 3 bases and J 2 bases; bases outside gene matches: 5. CDR3 size: 15 residues. The DNA of the CDR3 is TGTGCCAGTAGTATCCTAGCGGAGCCCACAGATACGCAGTATTTT. This encodes CASSILAEPTDTQYF.

This chain joins TRBV9 and TRBJ2-3; tentatively, D is TRBD2 (5 bases). The V gene lost 6 bases and the J gene lost 6 bases, with 14 bases spanning the gap. The CDR3 is made up of 13 amino acids. CDR1 is SGDLS, CDR2 YYNGEE, per germline. The CDR3 protein is CASNGGLRDTQYF. The CDR3 DNA reads as TGTGCCAGCAACGGAGGCCTGAGGGATACGCAGTATTTT.